The 8 T cell receptor beta chains listed next were all sequenced from one sample in a study of cytomegalovirus exposure and HLA in healthy donors. In the PCR, 60 Vbeta and 13 Jbeta primers were used. Data came from immunoSEQ multiplex PCR; TCRdb stores just in-frame clones and leaves some out. The sample records approximately 130,000 clones, around 81% being singletons. Specimen: PBMCs. These receptors all stem from a man aged 18 to 29 in good health and CMV-seronegative.

The genes are TRBV30 and TRBJ1-1, with 7 positions matching TRBD1. The CDR3 sequence is 13 residues long. Germline V gives CDR1 GTSNPN, CDR2 SVGIG (reference sequence). J gave up 1 base and V 4 bases, and 3 bases lay outside the gene matches. CDR3 in DNA: TGTGCCTGGATAAACAGGGGGAACACTGAAGCTTTCTTT. Residues: CAWINRGNTEAFF.

The chain has TRBV2 and TRBJ2-7; no clear D. CDR3 length: 10 residues. Per the germline V gene, CDR1 is SNHLY and CDR2 is FYNNEI. Trimming stripped 6 bases from V and 8 bases from J, with 8 bases between. Here the CDR3 reads CASSALKQYF. DNA of the CDR3: TGTGCCAGCAGCGCACTCAAGCAGTACTTC.

This rearrangement joins TRBV5-1 to TRBJ2-7, with D perhaps TRBD1 (6 bases). CDR3 length: 14 residues. V lost 4 bases to trimming and J lost 1 base, with 12 bases between them. The germline V gene has CDR1 SGHRS and CDR2 YFSETQ. CDR3 in DNA: TGCGCCAGCAGCAAGGCGGACAGATCCTACGAGCAGTACTTC. As protein: CASSKADRSYEQYF.

In regard to this clone: Other DNA variants within this sample encode the same CDR3. CDR3 in amino acids: CASSRQGNTEAFF. The CDR3 DNA reads as TGTGCCAGTAGTCGACAGGGGAACACTGAAGCTTTCTTT. The chain recombines TRBV19 with TRBJ1-1; 7 bases are shared with TRBD1. With V trimmed by 5 bases and J by 1 base, 1 base remained unmatched. CDR1 and CDR2 from the germline V gene are LNHDA and SQIVND (reference sequence). There are 13 residues in the CDR3.

This clone was observed once. The chain carries TRBV6-5 and TRBJ1-1; a possible D gene is TRBD1 (5 bases). V was trimmed by 0 bases and J by 1 base, leaving 9 bases between them. The CDR3 runs to 15 residues. Per the germline V gene, CDR1 is MNHEY and CDR2 is SVGAGI. The CDR3, as DNA: TGTGCCAGCAGTTACTCGGGACTCAGGAACACTGAAGCTTTCTTT. Amino acid sequence: CASSYSGLRNTEAFF.

The table lists this clone with a few counts. The chain joins TRBV9 to TRBJ1-2; D may be TRBD1 (6 bases). The CDR3 loop spans 15 amino acids. Trimming left V 0 bases short and J 1 base short, with 10 bases between. Germline CDR1 SGDLS, CDR2 YYNGEE. The CDR3 is CASSVAQGHNYGYTF. The CDR3 DNA reads TGTGCCAGCAGCGTAGCTCAGGGACATAACTATGGCTACACCTTC.

The chain links TRBV7-6 to TRBJ2-7; the match to TRBD1 covers 9 bases. This CDR3 has 15 residues. The trim removed 8 bases at V and 2 bases at J, leaving 10 bases unmatched. Germline V gives CDR1 SGHVS, CDR2 FNYEAQ. The CDR3: CASGTLDRGTYEQYF. CDR3 nucleotide sequence: TGTGCCAGCGGCACTCTGGACAGGGGCACCTACGAGCAGTACTTC.

This chain uses TRBV5-1 with TRBJ2-3; 13 bases align to TRBD2. Germline CDR1 and CDR2: SGHRS and YFSETQ. The CDR3 is made up of 16 amino acids. V shed 4 bases, J shed 6 bases, and the junction held 8 bases outside the gene matches. The chain's CDR3 is CASSAGLAGSPDTQYF. The CDR3 DNA is TGCGCCAGCAGCGCGGGACTAGCGGGGTCACCCGATACGCAGTATTTT.